The clone carrying this T cell receptor beta chain was seen only a few times. Antigen: not known. This sample is part of a study of beta chain features in type 1 diabetes. Study-wide context: In age, gender and cell yields, patients were similar to healthy donors.

Notes on the study in general: Patients and controls would be equally affected if PCR favored shorter templates. Junctions at VDJ sites from type 1 diabetes patients had fewer insertions and more deletions. Shortening that was moderate but significant affected the TCRB CDR3s of Type 1 diabetes patients in all four CD4+ subsets.

The isolated RNA, all of it, was reverse transcribed, so expressed TCRB transcripts were what got sequenced. Only in-frame clones appear in the TCRdb table, and some are missing; sequencing was by immunoSEQ multiplex PCR. The sample carries roughly 180,000 clones, 6.5% to 8.5% recorded once. Germline V gives CDR1 LGHNA, CDR2 YNFKEQ. Trimming stripped 1 base from V and 5 bases from J, with 12 bases between. CDR3 size: 15 residues. This sequence joins TRBV4-2 and TRBJ1-5; a possible D gene is TRBD1 (5 bases). The sequenced sample was central memory CD4+ T cells from blood. This TCR derives from a man between 18 and 29 years old with type 1 diabetes. CDR3 amino acids: CASSQVTGGHQPQHF. CDR3 nucleotide sequence: TGTGCCAGCAGCCAAGTAACGGGGGGTCATCAGCCCCAGCATTTT.